One and the same sample provided the 26 T cell receptor beta chains below, sequenced in a study of T cells in Graves' hyperthyroidism and ophthalmopathy. RNA transcripts gave rise to amplified TCR beta CDR3 regions. First-round RT-PCR targeting the TCR CDR3 was performed with the HTBI primer set. Each CDR3 protein is one row after TCRdb ran MiXCR on the multiplex PCR reads. The sample carries 550,000 to 800,000 distinct CDR3 sequences, roughly 17% recorded once. Sequenced: blood. These receptors were obtained from a young man with Graves' hyperthyroidism.

The chain is built from TRBV20-1 and TRBJ2-3; D ambiguous. Trimming left V 6 bases short and J 2 bases short, with 12 bases between. The germline V gene has CDR1 DFQATT and CDR2 SNEGSKA (reference sequence). CDR3 size: 13 residues. CDR3 coding DNA: TGCAGTGCACCCAATCCTGTCACAGATACGCAGTATTTT. It yields the protein CSAPNPVTDTQYF.

This clonotype was recorded at least ten times. The chain combines TRBV7-9 with TRBJ2-3; maybe TRBD2 (5 bases). V lost 2 bases, J lost 3 bases, and 18 bases lay in between. Germline V gene lookup returns CDR1 SEHNR and CDR2 FQNEAQ (reference sequence). The CDR3 length is 17 residues. The CDR3 region is CASSLLARSGLTDTQYF. CDR3 sequence (DNA): TGTGCCAGCAGCTTACTAGCCCGGAGCGGCCTTACAGATACGCAGTATTTT.

A word on this clonotype: This could be a read error, since a much larger clone is one nucleotide away. This sequence joins TRBV28 and TRBJ2-7; D is possibly TRBD2 (6 bases). The CDR3 has 13 residues. Trimming left V 3 bases short and J 8 bases short, with 14 bases between. Germline V gives CDR1 MDHEN, CDR2 SYDVKM. The CDR3 bases are TGTGCCAGCAGTTTGTGGGAGGTCTCCAAGCAGTACTTC. It encodes CASSLWEVSKQYF.

This clonotype occurred a few times. The genes are TRBV28 and TRBJ2-7, with D perhaps matching TRBD2 (7 bases). Between the trimmed V and J ends, which lost 2 bases and 3 bases, there was a span of 14 bases. In germline, CDR1 is MDHEN, CDR2 SYDVKM. The CDR3 is 15 amino acids. CDR3 sequence: CASSLSGAGVYEQYF. The CDR3 DNA follows: TGTGCCAGCAGTTTAAGCGGGGCAGGGGTCTACGAGCAGTACTTC.

The J gene is TRBJ2-2, the V gene TRBV7-9, with unresolved D. The germline CDR1 and CDR2 sequences are SEHNR and FQNEAQ (reference sequence). Deletions cut 8 bases from V and 7 bases from J, with 11 bases between. This CDR3 is built from 12 residues. The chain's CDR3 is CASALPGGELFF. CDR3 in DNA: TGTGCCAGCGCACTGCCAGGCGGGGAGCTGTTTTTT.

There are many counts of this clonotype. This chain joins TRBV30 and TRBJ2-1; D is perhaps TRBD1 or TRBD2 (6 bases each). This CDR3 has 12 amino acids. The germline V gene encodes CDR1 GTSNPN and CDR2 SVGIG (reference sequence). CDR3 bases: TGTGCTGGGAGGCGAGGGGGGAATGAGCAGTTCTTC. Translating gives CAGRRGGNEQFF. The whole variable domain, filled in from reference TRBV30 and TRBJ2-1, reads SQTIHQWPATLVQPVGSPLSLECTVEGTSNPNLYWYRQAAGRGLQLLFYSVGIGQISSEVPQNLSASRPQDRQFILSSKKLLLSDSGFYLCAGRRGGNEQFFGPGTRLTVL.

This clonotype was observed a handful of times. The genes are TRBV27 and TRBJ2-1; 12 nucleotides line up with TRBD1. Trimming cost V 5 bases and J 10 bases; bases outside gene matches: 6. This CDR3 is 14 amino acids long. Germline V CDR1 and CDR2: MNHEY, SMNVEV (reference sequence). The CDR3 DNA reads as TGTGCCAGCAGTGTGGGACAGGGGGCTCGAGAGCAGTTCTTC. Amino acid sequence: CASSVGQGAREQFF.

The rearrangement uses TRBV30 and TRBJ2-7; 9 bases match TRBD1. The germline gives CDR1 GTSNPN, CDR2 SVGIG (reference sequence). This CDR3 is 13 amino acids long. With 4 bases clipped from V and 6 bases from J, the junction kept 7 bases outside the gene matches. In DNA form, the CDR3 reads TGTGCCTGGACCCGGGACAGGGCAGGCGAGCAGTACTTC. This sequence encodes CAWTRDRAGEQYF. Together with reference TRBV30 and TRBJ2-7, the CDR3 gives the full variable domain: SQTIHQWPATLVQPVGSPLSLECTVEGTSNPNLYWYRQAAGRGLQLLFYSVGIGQISSEVPQNLSASRPQDRQFILSSKKLLLSDSGFYLCAWTRDRAGEQYFGPGTRLTVT.

The J gene is TRBJ2-1, the V gene TRBV27; D may be TRBD1 (6 bases). V lost 2 bases, J lost 10 bases, and 12 bases lay in between. The germline V gene has CDR1 MNHEY and CDR2 SMNVEV (reference sequence). CDR3 length equals 13 residues. The CDR3, as DNA: TGTGCCAGCAGTTTAGGGGGCGGAAGAGAGCAGTTCTTC. It specifies CASSLGGGREQFF.

Regarding this clonotype: This may be a read error, as it is one base from a much larger clone. The J gene is TRBJ2-7, the V gene TRBV20-1; D is unclear. This CDR3 contains 13 residues. V lost 1 base to trimming and J lost 5 bases, with 12 bases between them. Germline loops: CDR1 DFQATT, CDR2 SNEGSKA (reference sequence). CDR3 nucleotide sequence: TGCAGTGCTAGAGGGCTAACGACCCACGAGCAGTACTTC. It encodes CSARGLTTHEQYF.

This clonotype was detected ten times or more. The chain is built from TRBV27 and TRBJ2-7; TRBD1 agrees at 10 bases. The CDR3 totals 16 residues. From germline, CDR1 is MNHEY and CDR2 SMNVEV (reference sequence). With 2 bases clipped from V and 5 bases from J, the junction kept 9 bases outside the gene matches. The CDR3 nucleotides read TGTGCCAGCAGTTTAATGGGGGACAGGGGAAAAAACGAGCAGTACTTC. As protein: CASSLMGDRGKNEQYF.

This clonotype was picked up a small number of times. The genes are TRBV18 and TRBJ2-5, with 10 bases aligning to TRBD1. The J segment lost 5 bases and the V segment lost 3 bases, leaving 12 bases of the junction unmatched. The CDR3 totals 17 residues. Germline CDR1 reads KGHSH; CDR2 reads LQKENI. The CDR3 reads CASSPPRGQGRAETQYF. CDR3 in DNA: TGTGCCAGCTCACCCCCCCGGGGACAGGGGAGAGCGGAGACCCAGTACTTC.

This clonotype showed up many times. V is TRBV2 and J is TRBJ1-4; D unclear. This CDR3 is built from 14 residues. V was cut by 7 bases and J by 1 base, with 10 bases left in between. Per the germline V gene, CDR1 is SNHLY and CDR2 is FYNNEI. In DNA form, the CDR3 reads TGTGCCAGCATGTTTGGCGGAACTAATGAAAAACTGTTTTTT. It codes for CASMFGGTNEKLFF.

Points on this clonotype: This sequence may be a read error, since a much larger clone differs from it by one base. This sequence joins TRBV28 and TRBJ2-7; 13 bases are a match to TRBD2. The CDR3 consists of 14 residues. The V gene end was trimmed by 6 bases and the J gene end by 6 bases; junction bases not matched to a gene: 5. From germline, CDR1 is MDHEN and CDR2 SYDVKM. The CDR3 loop is CASSNRLAGGEQYF. The CDR3 nucleotides are TGTGCCAGCAGCAATCGACTAGCGGGAGGCGAGCAGTACTTC. Complete variable domain (other parts from reference TRBV28 and TRBJ2-7): DVKVTQSSRYLVKRTGEKVFLECVQDMDHENMFWYRQDPGLGLRLIYFSYDVKMKEKGDIPEGYSVSREKKERFSLILESASTNQTSMYLCASSNRLAGGEQYFGPGTRLTVT.

This clonotype has ten or more counts. The rearrangement links TRBV11-1 to TRBJ2-1, with TRBD2 matching 10 bases. Unmatched junction bases numbered 7, after V lost 2 bases and J lost 9 bases. The CDR3 sequence is 15 residues long. From germline, CDR1 is SGHAT and CDR2 FQDESV (reference sequence). CDR3 nucleotide sequence: TGTGCCAGCAGCTTAAGGGCTAGCGGGAGTCCTGAGCAGTTCTTC. This encodes CASSLRASGSPEQFF.

This clonotype was found many times. The V and J genes are TRBV11-3 and TRBJ2-3; TRBD1 aligns across 7 bases. The CDR3 runs to 15 residues. Germline lookup yields CDR1 SGHNT and CDR2 YENEEA. The V segment lost 5 bases and the J segment 5 bases; nucleotides outside the gene matches: 10. The CDR3 DNA is TGTGCCAGCAGCCTTATGAGGGGGCATGAAGATACGCAGTATTTT. It specifies CASSLMRGHEDTQYF.

The table lists this clonotype with many counts. V is TRBV19 and J is TRBJ1-5; TRBD1 matches 7 bases. Germline assignment: CDR1 LNHDA and CDR2 SQIVND (reference sequence). V shed 7 bases, J shed 9 bases, and the junction held 9 bases outside the gene matches. This CDR3 region has 13 residues. CDR3 loop: CASTKRGPWPQHF. In DNA form, the CDR3 reads TGTGCCAGTACCAAGAGGGGGCCTTGGCCCCAGCATTTT.

This chain connects TRBV5-1 to TRBJ2-7, with D possibly called TRBD1 or TRBD2 (5 bases each). Trimming shortened V by 3 bases and J by 3 bases, and 10 bases separated the two germline ends. This CDR3 has 13 residues. Germline V gene lookup returns CDR1 SGHRS and CDR2 YFSETQ. This chain's CDR3 is CASSSEGFYEQYF. CDR3 DNA: TGCGCCAGCAGCTCTGAGGGGTTCTACGAGCAGTACTTC. The whole variable domain, remainder taken from reference TRBV5-1 and TRBJ2-7, is KAGVTQTPRYLIKTRGQQVTLSCSPISGHRSVSWYQQTPGQGLQFLFEYFSETQRNKGNFPGRFSGRQFSNSRSEMNVSTLELGDSALYLCASSSEGFYEQYFGPGTRLTVT.

This clonotype has just a few counts. V gene TRBV28 combines with J gene TRBJ1-6, with 8 bases fitting TRBD1. The CDR3 runs to 12 residues. Germline trimming cut 8 bases from V and 9 bases from J; bases unmatched to any gene: 3. Germline V CDR1 and CDR2: MDHEN, SYDVKM. The CDR3 region is CASGQGFSPLHF. The CDR3 DNA sequence: TGTGCCAGCGGACAGGGCTTTTCACCCCTCCACTTT.

V gene TRBV6-5 combines with J gene TRBJ1-5; possibly TRBD1 for D (5 bases). The CDR3 is 15 amino acids. The V gene's germline CDR1 is MNHEY and CDR2 SVGAGI. Trimming shortened V by 2 bases and J by 7 bases, and 15 bases separated the two germline ends. In nucleotides, the CDR3 is TGTGCCAGCAGTTACGGACCGGGGGTTGAACAGCCCCAGCATTTT. It encodes CASSYGPGVEQPQHF.

This chain joins TRBV4-1 and TRBJ1-1; D is ambiguous. The V end was cut by 1 base, the J end by 7 bases, with 10 bases between. The CDR3 contains 13 residues. Germline values: CDR1 MGHRA, CDR2 YSYEKL. CDR3 bases: TGCGCCAGCAGCCAAGTGCATCGGCGTGAAGCTTTCTTT. This gives the protein CASSQVHRREAFF.

The chain links TRBV5-1 to TRBJ1-4; the D is unclear. V was pared by 0 bases and J by 12 bases, with 15 bases between. The CDR3 extends over 14 amino acids. Per germline, CDR1 SGHRS and CDR2 YFSETQ. The CDR3 sequence: CASSLDLSWSELFF. In DNA form, the CDR3 reads TGCGCCAGCAGCTTGGACCTCTCCTGGTCCGAACTGTTTTTT. Full variable domain (rest looked up from reference TRBV5-1 and TRBJ1-4): KAGVTQTPRYLIKTRGQQVTLSCSPISGHRSVSWYQQTPGQGLQFLFEYFSETQRNKGNFPGRFSGRQFSNSRSEMNVSTLELGDSALYLCASSLDLSWSELFFGSGTQLSVL.

On this clonotype itself: A much bigger clone sits one base away, suggesting this may be a read error. The genes are TRBV7-8 and TRBJ1-5; a weak D match, TRBD1 (5 bases). This CDR3 comprises 15 residues. Germline V gene lookup returns CDR1 SGHVS and CDR2 FQNEAQ. V was trimmed by 4 bases and J by 1 base, leaving 11 bases between them. The CDR3 nucleotides read TGTGCCAGCAGCTCGGGGACTATGAGCAATCAGCCCCAGCATTTT. Its translation: CASSSGTMSNQPQHF.

This clonotype was seen a few times. This rearrangement joins TRBV20-1 to TRBJ2-7, with a possible D match to TRBD1 (5 bases). This CDR3 contains 13 residues. Germline V gene lookup returns CDR1 DFQATT and CDR2 SNEGSKA (reference sequence). Trimming took 3 bases from V and 5 from J, leaving 14 bases between them. The CDR3 DNA reads TGCAGTGCTAGGGCACAGGCTTTTGACGAGCAGTACTTC. Protein product: CSARAQAFDEQYF.

This sequence joins TRBV30 and TRBJ1-5; tentative D call: TRBD1 (5 bases). Trimming stripped 5 bases from V and 8 bases from J, with 13 bases between. This CDR3 has 12 residues. CDR1 is GTSNPN and CDR2 is SVGIG in the germline V gene (reference sequence). The CDR3 coding sequence is TGTGCCTGGTCGAGGGGTCCAGAGCCCCAGCATTTT. It codes for CAWSRGPEPQHF.

Many counts were recorded for this clonotype. The J gene is TRBJ2-1, the V gene TRBV28; D is unresolved. There are 14 residues in the CDR3. Germline lookup yields CDR1 MDHEN and CDR2 SYDVKM. The V and J ends lost 6 bases and 5 bases respectively, with 14 bases between them. CDR3 sequence reads: CASRTLGRDNEQFF. In DNA, the CDR3 is TGTGCCAGCAGGACCCTAGGACGGGACAATGAGCAGTTCTTC.